Presented here are 16 T cell receptor beta chains from one specimen sequenced in a study of technical replicates of blood from a handful of donors. Profiling relied on immunoSEQ multiplex PCR, and the TCRdb table lists in-frame clones only, not all of them. Among under 95,000 clones listed, around 93% were seen once. Sequences were obtained from T cells isolated from PBMCs. Receptor source: a human donor in good health.

This rearrangement joins TRBV9 to TRBJ2-7; 9 positions match TRBD2. The germline V gene encodes CDR1 SGDLS and CDR2 YYNGEE. This CDR3 contains 16 residues. V was pared by 1 base and J by 5 bases, with 10 bases of the junction left unmatched. CDR3 loop: CASSVNEAGGPHEQYF. Written as DNA, the CDR3 is TGTGCCAGCAGCGTAAATGAGGCGGGAGGGCCGCACGAGCAGTACTTC.

The rearrangement joins TRBV13 to TRBJ2-4, with D possibly TRBD2 on 6 matching bases. Germline CDR1 is PRHDT and CDR2 is FYEKMQ (reference sequence). The CDR3 extends over 11 amino acids. V was cut by 4 bases and J by 10 bases, with 8 bases left in between. The CDR3 coding sequence is TGTGCCAGCAGCTGGGGGGAAATTCAGTACTTC. Protein sequence: CASSWGEIQYF. Based on the CDR3 plus reference TRBV13 and TRBJ2-4, the full variable domain is AAGVIQSPRHLIKEKRETATLKCYPIPRHDTVYWYQQGPGQDPQFLISFYEKMQSDKGSIPDRFSAQQFSDYHSELNMSSLELGDSALYFCASSWGEIQYFGAGTRLSVL.

The J gene is TRBJ2-5, the V gene TRBV7-3; a weak D match, TRBD2 (5 bases). This CDR3 region has 13 residues. Trimming stripped 2 bases from V and 1 base from J, with 5 bases between. From germline, CDR1 is SGHTA and CDR2 FQGTGA. CDR3: CASSLGGQETQYF. The CDR3 nucleotides are TGTGCCAGCAGCTTAGGAGGCCAAGAGACCCAGTACTTC.

The genes are TRBV6-5 and TRBJ2-7; perhaps TRBD1 as D (6 bases). Trimming cost V 10 bases and J 4 bases, with 8 bases left between them. The CDR3 spans 10 residues. CDR1 and CDR2 (germline): MNHEY, SVGAGI. The CDR3 loop is CAIGQYEQYF. The CDR3 nucleotides are TGTGCCATCGGACAGTACGAGCAGTACTTC.

The chain couples TRBV4-3 to TRBJ2-5; possibly TRBD1 for D (6 bases). The CDR3 has 13 amino acids. Trimming took 2 bases from V and 9 from J, leaving 13 bases between them. CDR1 LGHNA and CDR2 YSLEER come from the germline V gene. The CDR3 spells CASSQTFRGAQYF. The CDR3 coding sequence is TGCGCCAGCAGCCAAACATTCAGGGGTGCCCAGTACTTC.

V is TRBV6-1 and J is TRBJ2-7; 11 positions agree with TRBD2. The length of the CDR3 is 17 residues. With 4 bases clipped from V and 3 bases from J, the junction kept 11 bases outside the gene matches. Per the germline V gene, CDR1 is MNHNS and CDR2 is SASEGT. DNA of the CDR3: TGTGCCAGCAGTGTACTAGCGGGAGAGAGGATGGGCTACGAGCAGTACTTC. Translation: CASSVLAGERMGYEQYF.

The chain is built from TRBV10-3 and TRBJ2-1, with 7 bases fitting TRBD2. Unmatched junction bases numbered 9, after V lost 5 bases and J lost 8 bases. Germline V gives CDR1 ENHRY, CDR2 SYGVKD. This CDR3 is 14 amino acids long. The CDR3 loop reads CAISLGRERDEQFF. CDR3 in DNA: TGTGCCATCAGTCTCGGGCGGGAGAGGGATGAGCAGTTCTTC.

The gene calls are TRBV21-1 and TRBJ1-5; the table's D call, TRBD1, was not checked against the DNA. TRBV21-1 is labeled a pseudogene. This CDR3 has 14 amino acids. The CDR3 bases are TGTGCCAGCAGCAAAGGACGAGGGGGCCAGCCCCAGCATTTT. This codes for CASSKGRGGQPQHF.

The CDR3 reads CATRVSYGYTF. In nucleotides, the CDR3 is TGTGCCACCCGGGTCTCGTATGGCTACACCTTC. The chain links TRBV6-5 to TRBJ1-2; D remains unclear. This CDR3 spans 11 amino acids. Germline V gene sequence: CDR1 MNHEY, CDR2 SVGAGI. Trimming shortened V by 10 bases and J by 5 bases, and 11 bases separated the two germline ends.

The V gene is TRBV23-1, the J gene TRBJ2-3; the match to TRBD1 covers 7 bases. TRBV23-1 is assigned to the ORF class and has an uncertain function. Losses at the gene ends were 8 bases for V and 0 bases for J; bases not matched to a gene: 14. The CDR3 extends over 17 amino acids. In nucleotides, the CDR3 is TGCGCCAGCCTACTTATTTACCGGGACAGAAGCACAGATACGCAGTATTTT. Encoded protein: CASLLIYRDRSTDTQYF.

The chain recombines TRBV5-1 with TRBJ2-3; 11 nucleotides line up with TRBD2. The length of the CDR3 is 15 residues. From germline, CDR1 is SGHRS and CDR2 YFSETQ. Trimming cost V 4 bases and J 2 bases; bases outside gene matches: 3. The CDR3 spells CASSIAGGPTDTQYF. CDR3 bases: TGCGCCAGCAGCATAGCGGGAGGGCCCACAGATACGCAGTATTTT. Combining the CDR3 with reference TRBV5-1 and TRBJ2-3 gives the whole variable domain KAGVTQTPRYLIKTRGQQVTLSCSPISGHRSVSWYQQTPGQGLQFLFEYFSETQRNKGNFPGRFSGRQFSNSRSEMNVSTLELGDSALYLCASSIAGGPTDTQYFGPGTRLTVL.

Concerning this clone itself: The junction differs from germline at one of its ends, possibly a read error. The CDR3 spells CASGLGTLAAALF. In nucleotides, the CDR3 is TGTGCTAGTGGTTTGGGAACACTAGCGGCAGCCCTATTT. The V call is TRBV12-5, the J call TRBJ2-3; 8 nucleotides match TRBD2. Germline CDR1 reads LGHNT; CDR2 reads FRNRAP. This CDR3 has 13 amino acids. Looking up the rest from reference TRBV12-5 and TRBJ2-3 gives the full variable domain: DARVTQTPRHKVTEMGQEVTMRCQPILGHNTVFWYRQTMMQGLELLAYFRNRAPLDDSGMPKDRFSAEMPDATLATLKIQPSEPRDSAVYFCASGLGTLAAALFGPGTRLTVL.

This CDR3 is CASSFSGEDLPQHF. DNA for the CDR3: TGTGCCAGCAGTTTTTCGGGGGAAGATTTACCCCAGCATTTT. The chain has TRBV28 and TRBJ1-5, with D perhaps matching TRBD1 (5 bases). CDR1 is MDHEN, CDR2 SYDVKM, per germline. The V gene lost 3 bases and the J gene lost 10 bases, with 16 bases spanning the gap. The CDR3 spans 14 residues.

The J gene is TRBJ2-1, the V gene TRBV7-9, with D possibly being TRBD2 (6 bases). The CDR3 has 15 amino acids. Trimming removed 8 bases at V and 0 bases at J, with 14 bases between. Germline V gene sequence: CDR1 SEHNR, CDR2 FQNEAQ (reference sequence). The chain's CDR3 is CASPGRSSSYNEQFF. Written as DNA, the CDR3 is TGTGCCAGCCCAGGGAGGTCAAGCTCCTACAATGAGCAGTTCTTC.

The V call is TRBV10-3, the J call TRBJ1-3; D is unresolved. V lost 6 bases and J lost 6, with 9 bases in between. CDR3 size: 12 residues. Germline V gene sequence: CDR1 ENHRY, CDR2 SYGVKD. CDR3 in amino acids: CAISLGENTIYF. In nucleotides, the CDR3 is TGTGCCATCAGCCTGGGAGAAAACACCATATATTTT.

CDR3 DNA sequence: TGTGCCAGCAGCGTAGCTGTCGGGGGGGGCTCTGGCTACACCTTC. This encodes CASSVAVGGGSGYTF. This chain joins TRBV9 and TRBJ1-2; the D gene is possibly TRBD1 (6 bases). The V gene's germline CDR1 is SGDLS and CDR2 YYNGEE. The V end was cut by 0 bases, the J end by 7 bases, with 16 bases between. This CDR3 has 15 amino acids.